A selection of T cell receptor beta chains follows, all from one sample in a study of spatial heterogeneity in lung cancer. TCRdb analysed the 5' RACE reads with MiXCR anew, one entry per CDR3 protein. Of about 48,000 distinct CDR3 sequences listed, roughly 5.7% are singletons. Sequenced material: PBMCs, taken at surgery. The receptors derive from a male donor with early-stage non-small cell lung cancer. Both conserved end residues are part of each CDR3. Each record gives: V gene, clone size, CDR3 length, CDR3 protein. Expanded clones are given a class, and other clones once, few, many or no size at all.

v_gene: TRBV25-1; abundance: many; len: 13; CDR3aa: CASGDPSTDTQYF
v_gene: TRBV11-2; abundance: medium-sized; len: 15; CDR3aa: CASSSSGSSYNEQFF
v_gene: TRBV3-1; abundance: many; len: 14; CDR3aa: CASSATGNTGELFF
v_gene: TRBV12-3/TRBV12-4; abundance: medium-sized; len: 15; CDR3aa: CASSPQGFPYNEQFF
v_gene: TRBV29-1; abundance: many; len: 13; CDR3aa: CSVEGQTGRTQYF
v_gene: TRBV28; abundance: many; len: 18; CDR3aa: CASRKGQGFGMRSYEQYF
v_gene: TRBV19; abundance: many; len: 16; CDR3aa: CASSIVLAGAYNEQFF
v_gene: TRBV5-1; abundance: many; len: 19; CDR3aa: CASSLPPLRRNRRMETQYF
v_gene: TRBV7-2; abundance: many; len: 16; CDR3aa: CASSLVGRAGGTEAFF
v_gene: TRBV20-1; abundance: few; len: 15; CDR3aa: CSARAPSRGGDEQYF
v_gene: TRBV28; abundance: many; len: 12; CDR3aa: CASSFPGRTRYF
v_gene: TRBV20-1; abundance: NA; len: 16; CDR3aa: CSASPSRPQRTDTQYF
v_gene: TRBV5-4; abundance: NA; len: 14; CDR3aa: CASSLVGAQETQYF
v_gene: TRBV4-3; abundance: many; len: 17; CDR3aa: CASSQDSGGGRTDTQYF
v_gene: TRBV20-1; abundance: many; len: 13; CDR3aa: CSARPGGTGELFF
v_gene: TRBV7-2; abundance: many; len: 15; CDR3aa: CASSLSAGTNYGYTF
v_gene: TRBV30; abundance: NA; len: 15; CDR3aa: CAWSAGPLMLETQYF
v_gene: TRBV7-9; abundance: many; len: 15; CDR3aa: CASSTGTSATDTQYF
v_gene: TRBV9; abundance: many; len: 13; CDR3aa: CASSAGQGAEAFF
v_gene: TRBV15; abundance: many; len: 14; CDR3aa: CATSRDLLEETQYF
v_gene: TRBV29-1; abundance: many; len: 14; CDR3aa: CSVANWVGGTEAFF
v_gene: TRBV27; abundance: few; len: 13; CDR3aa: CTSSPTGLLGYTF
v_gene: TRBV27; abundance: many; len: 13; CDR3aa: CASSWTRGDTQYF
v_gene: TRBV4-2; abundance: few; len: 15; CDR3aa: CASSRGGPNSYEQYF
v_gene: TRBV4-3; abundance: NA; len: 16; CDR3aa: CASSQATSDLYNEQFF
v_gene: TRBV10-3; abundance: many; len: 15; CDR3aa: CAISEPTSGSYEQYF
v_gene: TRBV2; abundance: many; len: 12; CDR3aa: CASSEVYNEQFF
v_gene: TRBV12-3/TRBV12-4; abundance: many; len: 16; CDR3aa: CASRPPPDRGENTIYF
v_gene: TRBV18; abundance: many; len: 13; CDR3aa: CASSPGLNEKLFF
v_gene: TRBV5-5; abundance: many; len: 14; CDR3aa: CASSLGSIINEQFF
v_gene: TRBV5-1; abundance: many; len: 16; CDR3aa: CASSSHRQGGGETQYF
v_gene: TRBV5-1; abundance: many; len: 12; CDR3aa: CASSLDKGTQYF
v_gene: TRBV9; abundance: NA; len: 14; CDR3aa: CASSPLPAGDIQYF
v_gene: TRBV7-2; abundance: many; len: 16; CDR3aa: CASSLITGYPGNEQFF
v_gene: TRBV6-5; abundance: many; len: 20; CDR3aa: CASICSRDIRVAPNTDTQYF
v_gene: TRBV6-1; abundance: many; len: 13; CDR3aa: CASRDNWPGELFF